The entry below describes one T cell receptor beta chain. The antigen remains unidentified. Constant-segment primers and 5'RACE yielded cDNA libraries for TCR alpha and TCR beta, each carrying sample barcodes and UMIs. MiXCR, applied by TCRdb to the 5' RACE reads, yields one record per CDR3 protein. The table lists 300,000 to 400,000 distinct CDR3 sequences, 15% to 20% of them singletons. These data come from a study of T-cell memory formation after mild COVID-19. Trimming removed 3 bases from V and 6 bases from J; junction bases left unmatched: 7. This CDR3 is 15 amino acids long. CDR1 and CDR2 from the germline V gene are WSHSY and SAAADI. The study, taken as a whole, reports: The main location of contracting CD4+ clones was CM and EM, and that of contracting CD8+ clones was EMRA. Prior to infection, memory already included some responding clones, suggesting cross-reactive memory joined.

V gene TRBV10-2 combines with J gene TRBJ2-3; 9 bases are shared with TRBD2. The receptor's source is a man aged 18 to 30 who had mild COVID-19 (a few samples of this study predate the infection). Cell type and time point are not known. Input material: PBMCs or a T cell subset sorted from them (not recorded which). As DNA, the CDR3 is TGCGCCAGCAGTGACGCGGGGGGGCTCCGGGATACGCAGTATTTT. Translation gives CASSDAGGLRDTQYF.